These 25 T cell receptor beta chains originate from one sample sequenced in a study of CD4 and CD8 cells across lung adenocarcinoma regions. MiXCR was run by TCRdb on the PCR reads, yielding one entry per CDR3 protein. Of about 20,000 distinct CDR3 sequences in the sample, about 53% were seen once. Sample: CD8+ T cells from the center of a lung tumor. The source is a female donor with lung adenocarcinoma. The CD4 and CD8 labels of this study may be unreliable.

This clonotype has a count of ten or more. One end of the junction fails to match germline, which may point to a read error. V usage is TRBV27 and J usage is TRBJ2-3; weak D call: TRBD1 (5 bases). The CDR3 loop spans 11 amino acids. In germline, CDR1 is MNHEY, CDR2 SMNVEV (reference sequence). The CDR3 DNA sequence: TGTGGGGGCGGTCCTCCAGAGACGCAGTATTTT. Translating it yields CGGGPPETQYF.

This clonotype was observed many times. V usage is TRBV6-1 and J usage is TRBJ1-4; weak D call: TRBD1 (6 bases). This CDR3 region has 14 residues. CDR1 is MNHNS, CDR2 SASEGT, per germline. V lost 5 bases, J lost 7 bases, and 14 bases lay in between. Here the CDR3 reads CASSTGPGAEKLFF. CDR3 DNA: TGTGCCAGCAGTACAGGTCCGGGGGCTGAAAAACTGTTTTTT.

A remark on this clonotype: A clone one base away is much larger, so this may be a read error. The chain employs TRBV20-1 and TRBJ2-3, with 8 bases identical to TRBD2. This CDR3 is 15 amino acids long. Germline loops: CDR1 DFQATT, CDR2 SNEGSKA (reference sequence). The CDR3 here is CSAGVREVGTDAQYF. The DNA of the CDR3 is TGCAGTGCTGGAGTGCGGGAGGTTGGCACAGATGCGCAGTATTTT.

Note on this clonotype: Mismatch with germline at one junction end may stem from a read error. The chain recombines TRBV27 with TRBJ2-5; D possibly uses TRBD1 or TRBD2 (6 bases each). Per the germline V gene, CDR1 is MNHEY and CDR2 is SMNVEV (reference sequence). This CDR3 has 15 residues. The CDR3 coding sequence is TGTGCCAGGGGTACCGGGGGCCGCGGCCAAGAGACGCAGTACTTC. Its translation: CARGTGGRGQETQYF.

V and J are TRBV25-1 and TRBJ2-2; no clear D. The J call may be wrong; the DNA end is better matched by TRBJ2-3. The CDR3 spans 14 residues. In germline, CDR1 is MGHDK, CDR2 SYGVNS. The CDR3 DNA is TGTGCCAGCAGTGAATACGCAGCCACCGGTGAGCAGTATTTT. This sequence encodes CASSEYAATGEQYF.

The chain carries TRBV6-1 and TRBJ2-3; 10 nucleotides match TRBD2. After removal of 6 bases from V and 14 bases from J, the junction contained 17 bases not matched to a gene. The V gene's germline CDR1 is MNHNS and CDR2 SASEGT. CDR3 length: 15 residues. The chain's CDR3 is CASSGLAVSTDKLYF. CDR3 in DNA: TGTGCCAGCAGCGGACTAGCGGTGAGCACAGATAAGCTGTATTTT.

V usage is TRBV6-5 and J usage is TRBJ2-1, with 8 bases matching TRBD1. The V gene's germline CDR1 is MNHEY and CDR2 SVGAGI. The CDR3 extends over 16 amino acids. J lost 4 bases, V lost 0 bases, and 5 bases had no gene match. The CDR3 is CASSYSSQGAYNEQFF. DNA of the CDR3: TGTGCCAGCAGTTACTCGAGCCAGGGGGCTTACAATGAGCAGTTCTTC.

This chain joins TRBV6-1 and TRBJ2-3, with 7 bases matching TRBD2. The better agreement between TRBJ2-7 and the DNA end casts doubt on the J call. Per the germline V gene, CDR1 is MNHNS and CDR2 is SASEGT. CDR3 length equals 15 residues. The CDR3 DNA reads as TGTGCCAGCAAAGCAGCTATAGCGGGCACAGAGACGCAGTACTTC. Translated, it gives CASKAAIAGTETQYF.

A few counts support this clonotype. The V and J genes are TRBV7-2 and TRBJ2-1, with TRBD1 as a possible D gene (5 bases). V was clipped by 5 bases and J by 11 bases, with 13 bases between them. This CDR3 region has 12 residues. The germline V gene encodes CDR1 SGHTA and CDR2 FQGNSA. In nucleotides, the CDR3 is TGTGCCAGCAGCCCCCAGGGTCAGAAGCAGTTCTTC. Amino acid sequence: CASSPQGQKQFF.

This clonotype was observed at least ten times. This chain uses TRBV12-3 or TRBV12-4 with TRBJ1-5, with 7 bases identical to TRBD1. V gave up 6 bases and J gave up 12 bases; unmatched junction bases: 11. The CDR3 extends over 13 amino acids. The CDR3 nucleotides read TGTGCCAGCAGCTCCATGGGGGACAGACTCCAGCATTTT. As protein: CASSSMGDRLQHF.

The chain couples TRBV5-3 to TRBJ2-7, with 13 bases that match TRBD2. TRBV5-3 is recorded as an ORF, its role being uncertain. The CDR3 sequence is 14 residues long. In DNA, the CDR3 is TGTGCCAGAAGCCGGGGTAGGACTAGCGGGAGTCAGAACGTC. As protein: CARSRGRTSGSQNV.

This clonotype counts as medium-sized (0.01 to 0.1%). The rearrangement links TRBV10-1 to TRBJ2-3; D possibly corresponds to TRBD1 (6 bases). The germline V gene encodes CDR1 WNHNN and CDR2 SYGVQD (reference sequence). CDR3 length equals 16 residues. Trimming took 2 bases from V and 1 from J, leaving 13 bases between them. The CDR3 is CASSETRGAGTDTQYF. CDR3 coding DNA: TGCGCCAGCAGTGAGACCAGGGGTGCGGGCACAGATACGCAGTATTTT.

By sample share, this clonotype is medium-sized (0.01 to 0.1%). The V call is TRBV6-1, the J call TRBJ2-3; D is unclear. The germline V gene has CDR1 MNHNS and CDR2 SASEGT. Trimming stripped 7 bases from V and 5 bases from J, with 19 bases between. The length of the CDR3 is 15 residues. The CDR3 loop is CASTPLGNGQDTQYF. CDR3 sequence (DNA): TGTGCCAGCACACCGTTAGGGAACGGTCAAGATACGCAGTATTTT.

V and J are TRBV10-3 and TRBJ1-1; TRBD1 might be the D (5 bases). There are 15 residues in the CDR3. In germline, CDR1 is ENHRY, CDR2 SYGVKD. Trimming removed 0 bases at V and 3 bases at J, with 11 bases between. Here the CDR3 reads CAISESRGLYTEAFF. The DNA of the CDR3 is TGTGCCATCAGTGAGTCTAGGGGTCTGTACACTGAAGCTTTCTTT.

Notes on this clonotype: The junction departs from the called germline gene at one end, perhaps through a read error. The chain is built from TRBV10-3 and TRBJ2-3, with D possibly being TRBD1 or TRBD2 (5 bases each). Germline V gives CDR1 ENHRY, CDR2 SYGVKD. The CDR3 covers 15 residues. DNA of the CDR3: TGTGCCCGGGGCGACCAGGCAGTGAGCGCAGATGCGCAGTATTTT. The encoded protein is CARGDQAVSADAQYF.

This chain uses TRBV5-5 with TRBJ2-5; 11 bases fit TRBD2. The CDR3 consists of 16 residues. V was clipped by 4 bases and J by 5 bases; unmatched bases: 10. Germline loops: CDR1 SGHKS, CDR2 YYEKEE (reference sequence). The chain's CDR3 is CASSLLAGGRTETQYF. As DNA, the CDR3 is TGTGCCAGCAGCCTATTAGCGGGGGGGCGAACCGAGACCCAGTACTTC.

With respect to this clonotype: The junction differs from germline at one of its ends, possibly a read error. The J gene is TRBJ2-5, the V gene TRBV10-1, with D possibly being TRBD2 (5 bases). The CDR3 has 10 residues. Germline V gives CDR1 WNHNN, CDR2 SYGVQD (reference sequence). CDR3 in amino acids: CASGEKTQYF. CDR3 in DNA: TGCGCCAGCGGGGAGAAGACCCAGTATTTC.

Comment on this clonotype: At one end, the junction sequence differs from germline, possibly due to a read error. The V call is TRBV10-1, the J call TRBJ2-4; D unresolved. Germline values: CDR1 WNHNN, CDR2 SYGVQD (reference sequence). The CDR3 has 13 amino acids. The CDR3 protein is CASRLDDTDIQYF. The CDR3 DNA reads TGCGCCAGCAGACTCGATGACACAGACATTCAGTATTTC.

In its sample, this clonotype was seen once. V gene TRBV7-2 combines with J gene TRBJ2-3, with 7 bases that match TRBD2. Germline values: CDR1 SGHTA, CDR2 FQGNSA. The CDR3 is 14 amino acids. Trimming removed 4 bases from V and 2 bases from J; junction bases left unmatched: 3. This CDR3 is CASSSSGATDTQYF. The DNA of the CDR3 is TGTGCCAGCAGCTCCAGCGGGGCCACAGATACGCAGTATTTT. The entire variable domain, with the rest obtained from reference TRBV7-2 and TRBJ2-3, is as follows: GAGVSQSPSNKVTEKGKDVELRCDPISGHTALYWYRQSLGQGLEFLIYFQGNSAPDKSGLPSDRFSAERTGGSVSTLTIQRTQQEDSAVYLCASSSSGATDTQYFGPGTRLTVL.

This clonotype was observed many times. The J gene is TRBJ2-2, the V gene TRBV11-2, with TRBD2 matching over 7 bases. The V gene's germline CDR1 is SGHAT and CDR2 FQNNGV. V trimming: 1 base; J trimming: 1 base; junction bases outside the gene matches: 3. CDR3 length equals 16 residues. DNA for the CDR3: TGTGCCAGCAGCTTAGTTCCGGGAGGGAACACCGGGGAGCTGTTTTTT. This gives the protein CASSLVPGGNTGELFF.

This clonotype was picked up many times. The chain joins TRBV7-6 to TRBJ2-1, with 10 nucleotides matching TRBD2. The J call may be mistaken, given a closer DNA end match to TRBJ2-5. Germline assignment: CDR1 SGHVS and CDR2 FNYEAQ. The CDR3 has 14 residues. The CDR3 region has the DNA TGTGCCAGCAGCTTTCAAGCGGGAGGGGAGACCCAGTACTTC. This encodes CASSFQAGGETQYF.

The chain carries TRBV6-5 and TRBJ2-3; TRBD1 is a possible D gene (5 bases). This CDR3 is 15 amino acids long. Germline CDR1 MNHEY, CDR2 SVGAGI. Trimming pared 2 bases from V and 2 bases from J, leaving 11 bases between. The CDR3 here is CASSYAEGATDTQYF. The CDR3 DNA follows: TGTGCCAGCAGTTACGCGGAAGGGGCCACAGATACGCAGTATTTT.

V usage is TRBV12-3 or TRBV12-4 and J usage is TRBJ1-1; D is unclear. This CDR3 has 12 residues. Trimming cost V 8 bases and J 3 bases, with 10 bases left between them. The CDR3 nucleotides read TGTGCCAGCGGCAAGAGGGACACTGAAGCTTTCTTT. Protein sequence: CASGKRDTEAFF.

In regard to this clonotype: The junction and the germline gene differ at one end; a read error may be behind it. The chain joins TRBV6-1 to TRBJ2-4, with D maybe TRBD2 (6 bases). CDR1 and CDR2 from the germline V gene are MNHNS and SASEGT. CDR3 length: 15 amino acids. The CDR3 bases are TGTGCCAGCAGCGCGGGGCGGGGAGCCAAAAACATGCAGTACTTC. The encoded protein is CASSAGRGAKNMQYF.

This clonotype was detected many times. The chain is built from TRBV20-1 and TRBJ2-1; D perhaps matches TRBD2 (7 bases). The CDR3 has 14 residues. CDR1 and CDR2 from the germline V gene are DFQATT and SNEGSKA (reference sequence). The V end lost 4 bases, the J end lost 5 bases, and 15 bases lay between the germline ends. The CDR3 sequence is CSATPGGPNNEQFF. The CDR3, as DNA: TGCAGTGCTACTCCGGGGGGCCCAAACAATGAGCAGTTCTTC.